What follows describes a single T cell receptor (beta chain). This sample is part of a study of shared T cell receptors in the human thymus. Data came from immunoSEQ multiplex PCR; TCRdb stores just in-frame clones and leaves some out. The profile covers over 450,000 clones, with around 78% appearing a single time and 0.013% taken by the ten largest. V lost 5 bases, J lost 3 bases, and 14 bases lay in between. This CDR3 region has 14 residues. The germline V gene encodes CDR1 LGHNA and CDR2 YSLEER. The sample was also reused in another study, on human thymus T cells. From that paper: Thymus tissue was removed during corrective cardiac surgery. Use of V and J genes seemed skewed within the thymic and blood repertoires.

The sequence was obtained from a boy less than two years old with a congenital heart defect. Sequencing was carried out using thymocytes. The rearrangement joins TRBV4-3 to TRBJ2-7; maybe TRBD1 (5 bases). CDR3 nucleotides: TGCGCCAGCAGCGGGGCGGATCTTAGCTACGAGCAGTACTTC. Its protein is CASSGADLSYEQYF.